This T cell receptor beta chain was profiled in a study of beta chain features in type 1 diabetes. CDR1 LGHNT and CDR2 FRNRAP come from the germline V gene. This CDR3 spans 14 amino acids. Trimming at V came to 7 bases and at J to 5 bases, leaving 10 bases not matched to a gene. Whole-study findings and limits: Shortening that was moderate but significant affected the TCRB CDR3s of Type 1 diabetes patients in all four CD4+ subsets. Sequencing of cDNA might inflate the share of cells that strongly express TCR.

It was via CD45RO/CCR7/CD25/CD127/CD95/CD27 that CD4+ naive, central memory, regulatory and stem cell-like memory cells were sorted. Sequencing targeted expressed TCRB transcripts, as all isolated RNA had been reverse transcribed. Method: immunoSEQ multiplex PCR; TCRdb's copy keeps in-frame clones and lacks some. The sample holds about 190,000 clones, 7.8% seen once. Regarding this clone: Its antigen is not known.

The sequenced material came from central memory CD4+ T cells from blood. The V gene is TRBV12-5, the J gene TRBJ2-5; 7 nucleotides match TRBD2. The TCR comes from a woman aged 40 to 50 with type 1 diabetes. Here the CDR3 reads CASALGDGRETQYF. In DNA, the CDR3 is TGTGCTAGTGCCCTCGGGGACGGGAGGGAGACCCAGTACTTC. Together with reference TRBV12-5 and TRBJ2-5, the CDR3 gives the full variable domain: DARVTQTPRHKVTEMGQEVTMRCQPILGHNTVFWYRQTMMQGLELLAYFRNRAPLDDSGMPKDRFSAEMPDATLATLKIQPSEPRDSAVYFCASALGDGRETQYFGPGTRLLVL.